Listed below are T cell receptor beta chains from one sample, sequenced in a study of T cell repertoires in cytomegalovirus infection. TCRdb reprocessed the reads with MiXCR, giving one entry per CDR3 protein. The sample records 370,000 or so distinct CDR3 sequences, about a third being singletons. Their antigens are not known. The material was cultured PBMCs, obtained from culture after CMV antigen stimulation. All receptors come from a human donor in good health (CMV status not recorded). Some clones in this sample may be carry-over from other donors' samples. Both conserved end residues are part of each CDR3. A D gene is named only where the DNA matches it firmly. Expanded clones get a size class; other rows say once, few or many, or leave the size out.

clone size: few; V gene: TRBV7-9; D gene: TRBD2; J gene: TRBJ2-3; CDR3 length: 18; CDR3 protein: CASSLGLAGRLSTDTQYF; CDR3 DNA: TGTGCCAGCAGCCTGGGGCTAGCGGGACGACTTTCCACAGATACGCAGTATTTT
clone size: many; V gene: TRBV7-2; D gene: NA; J gene: TRBJ1-2; CDR3 length: 14; CDR3 protein: CASSLGASNYGYTF; CDR3 DNA: TGTGCCAGCAGCTTAGGGGCGTCTAACTATGGCTACACCTTC
clone size: NA; V gene: TRBV6-2/TRBV6-3; D gene: TRBD1; J gene: TRBJ2-1; CDR3 length: 15; CDR3 protein: CASSQGQGRKNEQFF; CDR3 DNA: TGTGCCAGCAGCCAGGGACAGGGAAGGAAGAATGAGCAGTTCTTC
clone size: NA; V gene: TRBV3-1; D gene: NA; J gene: TRBJ1-5; CDR3 length: 13; CDR3 protein: CASSHGNNQPQHF; CDR3 DNA: TGTGCCAGCAGCCACGGGAATAATCAGCCCCAGCATTTT
clone size: many; V gene: TRBV7-2; D gene: NA; J gene: TRBJ1-5; CDR3 length: 13; CDR3 protein: CASSRDNNQPQHF; CDR3 DNA: TGTGCCAGCAGCCGGGACAACAATCAGCCCCAGCATTTT
clone size: NA; V gene: TRBV7-2; D gene: NA; J gene: TRBJ2-5; CDR3 length: 16; CDR3 protein: CASNRGIGQFQETQYF; CDR3 DNA: TGTGCCAGCAACCGAGGGATCGGACAGTTCCAAGAGACCCAGTACTTC
clone size: NA; V gene: TRBV25-1; D gene: TRBD2; J gene: TRBJ2-7; CDR3 length: 15; CDR3 protein: CASSGLAGLSYEQYF; CDR3 DNA: TGTGCCAGCAGCGGACTAGCGGGTCTCTCCTACGAGCAGTACTTC
clone size: NA; V gene: TRBV5-1; D gene: NA; J gene: TRBJ2-5; CDR3 length: 14; CDR3 protein: CASSLIQSGETQYF; CDR3 DNA: TGCGCCAGCAGCTTAATCCAGAGCGGGGAGACCCAGTACTTC
clone size: few; V gene: TRBV27; D gene: TRBD1; J gene: TRBJ1-1; CDR3 length: 16; CDR3 protein: CASSTNYRGIGTEAFF; CDR3 DNA: TGTGCCAGCAGTACTAACTACAGGGGGATCGGCACTGAAGCTTTCTTT
clone size: few; V gene: TRBV24-1; D gene: NA; J gene: TRBJ2-3; CDR3 length: 12; CDR3 protein: CATSGGEDTQYF; CDR3 DNA: TGTGCCACCAGTGGGGGTGAAGATACGCAGTATTTT
clone size: NA; V gene: TRBV7-3; D gene: NA; J gene: TRBJ2-7; CDR3 length: 15; CDR3 protein: CASSPTGDRRYEQYF; CDR3 DNA: TGTGCCAGCAGCCCGACCGGGGACCGAAGGTACGAGCAGTACTTC
clone size: NA; V gene: TRBV6-5; D gene: NA; J gene: TRBJ2-6; CDR3 length: 18; CDR3 protein: CASSYSEGLGSGANVLTF; CDR3 DNA: TGTGCCAGCAGTTACTCTGAGGGTTTGGGCTCTGGGGCCAACGTCCTGACTTTC
clone size: many; V gene: TRBV4-3; D gene: NA; J gene: TRBJ2-5; CDR3 length: 16; CDR3 protein: CASSQDTAVVGETQYF; CDR3 DNA: TGCGCCAGCAGCCAAGATACCGCGGTGGTTGGGGAGACCCAGTACTTC
clone size: many; V gene: TRBV7-8; D gene: NA; J gene: TRBJ2-3; CDR3 length: 14; CDR3 protein: CASSFRGNTDTQYF; CDR3 DNA: TGTGCCAGCAGCTTCCGGGGAAACACAGATACGCAGTATTTT
clone size: few; V gene: TRBV4-3; D gene: NA; J gene: TRBJ2-4; CDR3 length: 17; CDR3 protein: CASSQDAGSGTKNIQYF; CDR3 DNA: TGCGCCAGCAGCCAAGATGCAGGTTCCGGGACCAAAAACATTCAGTACTTC
clone size: NA; V gene: TRBV6-2/TRBV6-3; D gene: TRBD2; J gene: TRBJ2-1; CDR3 length: 16; CDR3 protein: CASSHNSGRSHNEQFF; CDR3 DNA: TGTGCCAGCAGTCATAATAGCGGGAGGTCCCACAATGAGCAGTTCTTC
clone size: NA; V gene: TRBV7-6; D gene: TRBD1; J gene: TRBJ2-1; CDR3 length: 17; CDR3 protein: CASSPEGRTGSYNEQFF; CDR3 DNA: TGTGCCAGCAGCCCGGAGGGGAGGACAGGGAGTTACAATGAGCAGTTCTTC
clone size: NA; V gene: TRBV7-2; D gene: NA; J gene: TRBJ2-3; CDR3 length: 13; CDR3 protein: CASSLVITDTQYF; CDR3 DNA: TGTGCCAGCAGCTTAGTTATCACAGATACGCAGTATTTT
clone size: few; V gene: TRBV7-2; D gene: NA; J gene: TRBJ1-4; CDR3 length: 15; CDR3 protein: CASSLVPINNEKLFF; CDR3 DNA: TGTGCCAGCAGCTTAGTTCCCATAAATAATGAAAAACTGTTTTTT
clone size: NA; V gene: TRBV15; D gene: NA; J gene: TRBJ1-5; CDR3 length: 15; CDR3 protein: CATSSSRAQNQPQHF; CDR3 DNA: TGTGCCACCAGCAGTTCGCGGGCCCAAAATCAGCCCCAGCATTTT
clone size: NA; V gene: TRBV12-3/TRBV12-4; D gene: NA; J gene: TRBJ1-2; CDR3 length: 15; CDR3 protein: CASSDWGGAHYGYTF; CDR3 DNA: TGTGCCAGCAGTGACTGGGGGGGTGCGCACTATGGCTACACCTTC
clone size: many; V gene: TRBV5-4; D gene: TRBD2; J gene: TRBJ2-1; CDR3 length: 15; CDR3 protein: CASSHRLAGYNEQFF; CDR3 DNA: TGTGCCAGCAGTCACCGACTAGCGGGGTACAATGAGCAGTTCTTC
clone size: NA; V gene: TRBV29-1; D gene: TRBD1; J gene: TRBJ2-3; CDR3 length: 19; CDR3 protein: CSVEDRRGRGRRAGDTQYF; CDR3 DNA: TGCAGCGTTGAAGATCGCAGGGGGCGAGGGCGCAGGGCCGGAGATACGCAGTATTTT
clone size: NA; V gene: TRBV9; D gene: TRBD2; J gene: TRBJ2-3; CDR3 length: 16; CDR3 protein: CASSATSGGGTDTQYF; CDR3 DNA: TGTGCCAGCAGCGCGACGTCGGGGGGTGGCACAGATACGCAGTATTTT
clone size: NA; V gene: TRBV5-4; D gene: NA; J gene: TRBJ1-1; CDR3 length: 16; CDR3 protein: CASSLQAGGWNTEAFF; CDR3 DNA: TGTGCCAGCAGCTTGCAGGCGGGGGGGTGGAACACTGAAGCTTTCTTT
clone size: few; V gene: TRBV7-2; D gene: TRBD1; J gene: TRBJ2-2; CDR3 length: 15; CDR3 protein: CASSRQGYRTGELFF; CDR3 DNA: TGTGCCAGCAGCCGACAGGGATATAGGACCGGGGAGCTGTTTTTT